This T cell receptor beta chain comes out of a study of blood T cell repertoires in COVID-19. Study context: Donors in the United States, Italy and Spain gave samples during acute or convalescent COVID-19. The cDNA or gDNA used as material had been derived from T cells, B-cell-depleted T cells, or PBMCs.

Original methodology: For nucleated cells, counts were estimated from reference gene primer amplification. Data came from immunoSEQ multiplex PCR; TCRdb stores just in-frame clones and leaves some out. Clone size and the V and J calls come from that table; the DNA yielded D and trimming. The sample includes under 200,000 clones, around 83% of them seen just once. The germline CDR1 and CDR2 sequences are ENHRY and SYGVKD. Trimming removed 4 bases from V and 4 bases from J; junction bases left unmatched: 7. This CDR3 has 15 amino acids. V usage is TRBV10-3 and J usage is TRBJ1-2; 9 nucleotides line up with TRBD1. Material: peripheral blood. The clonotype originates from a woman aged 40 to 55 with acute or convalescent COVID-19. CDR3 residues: CAISGTGQGVYGYTF. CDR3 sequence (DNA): TGTGCCATCAGTGGTACGGGACAGGGCGTCTATGGCTACACCTTC.